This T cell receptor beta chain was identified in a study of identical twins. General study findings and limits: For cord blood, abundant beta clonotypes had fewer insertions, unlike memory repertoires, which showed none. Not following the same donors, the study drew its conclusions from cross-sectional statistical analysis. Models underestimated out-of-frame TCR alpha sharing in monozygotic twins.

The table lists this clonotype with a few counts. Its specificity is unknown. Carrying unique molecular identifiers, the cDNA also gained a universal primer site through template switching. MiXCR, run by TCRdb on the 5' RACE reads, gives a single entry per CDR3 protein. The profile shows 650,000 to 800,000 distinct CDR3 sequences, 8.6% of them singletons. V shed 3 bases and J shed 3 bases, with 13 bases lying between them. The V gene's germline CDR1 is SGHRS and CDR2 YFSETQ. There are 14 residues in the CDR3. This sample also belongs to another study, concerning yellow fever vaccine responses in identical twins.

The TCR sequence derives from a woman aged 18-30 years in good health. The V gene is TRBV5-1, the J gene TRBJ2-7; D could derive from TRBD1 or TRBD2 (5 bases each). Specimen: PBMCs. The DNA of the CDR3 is TGCGCCAGCAGCTCGGCCGGGACGGACTACGAGCAGTACTTC. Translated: CASSSAGTDYEQYF.